The source of this T cell receptor beta chain is a study of beta chain features in type 1 diabetes. This clone came up a few times. What it binds is unknown. Cells sorted by CD45RO/CCR7/CD25/CD127/CD95/CD27 comprised CD4+ naive, central memory, regulatory and stem cell-like memory cells. Sorting produced populations that all topped 98% purity. Of the isolated RNA, all was reverse transcribed, and so the sequenced material was expressed TCRB transcripts. Generated by immunoSEQ multiplex PCR, the TCRdb table keeps only in-frame clones and is missing some. The table has over 700,000 clones, about a sixth seen once. The CDR3 consists of 16 residues. V shed 3 bases and J 6 bases; nucleotides not matched to a gene: 11. Study-wide results and caveats: Small HLA sub-analyses could not settle whether HLA shapes TCRB rearrangement. Among patients with Type 1 diabetes, TCRB CDR3s were moderately but significantly shorter in every one of the four CD4+ subsets.

This sequence joins TRBV23-1 and TRBJ2-1; TRBD2 matches at 7 bases. TRBV23-1 is noted as an ORF with a role that remains uncertain. The sample comprised naive CD4+ T cells from blood. This TCR derives from a woman aged 18-29 years in good health. The CDR3 nucleotides are TGCGCCAGCAGTCAGTGCGGGAGTGGGCCCAGCAATGAGCAGTTCTTC. Protein product: CASSQCGSGPSNEQFF.